These 8 T cell receptor beta chains originate from one sample sequenced in a study of blood T cell repertoires in COVID-19. Here immunoSEQ multiplex PCR was the method, and the copy in TCRdb shows in-frame clones only, minus some. This table holds roughly 98,000 clones, approximately 92% found once. Sequencing was done on a sample of peripheral blood. Every receptor here comes from a woman aged 60-70 years with active COVID-19.

The rearrangement links TRBV9 to TRBJ2-2; D gene unclear. The V gene's germline CDR1 is SGDLS and CDR2 YYNGEE. This CDR3 has 13 residues. Deletions cut 4 bases from V and 0 bases from J, with 4 bases between. The CDR3 is CASSPTNTGELFF. CDR3 DNA: TGTGCCAGCAGCCCCACGAACACCGGGGAGCTGTTTTTT.

Here the CDR3 reads CASSPVKNYGYTF. For the CDR3, the DNA is TGTGCCAGCTCCCCCGTTAAAAACTATGGCTACACCTTC. This sequence joins TRBV6-5 and TRBJ1-2; D ambiguous. V shed 8 bases and J shed 2 bases, with 12 bases lying between them. The CDR3 extends over 13 amino acids. Germline V CDR1 and CDR2: MNHEY, SVGAGI.

J is TRBJ2-3 and V is TRBV9; no clear D. With 4 bases removed from V and 4 bases from J, the gap between germline ends came to 7 bases. Germline V CDR1 and CDR2: SGDLS, YYNGEE. The CDR3 runs to 12 residues. The CDR3 protein is CASSPYADTQYF. CDR3 DNA sequence: TGTGCCAGCAGCCCCTACGCAGATACGCAGTATTTT. The whole variable domain, filled in from reference TRBV9 and TRBJ2-3, reads DSGVTQTPKHLITATGQRVTLRCSPRSGDLSVYWYQQSLDQGLQFLIQYYNGEERAKGNILERFSAQQFPDLHSELNLSSLELGDSALYFCASSPYADTQYFGPGTRLTVL.

The chain uses TRBV11-3 and TRBJ2-5; 9 nucleotides align to TRBD2. The J segment lost 5 bases and the V segment lost 5 bases, leaving 12 bases of the junction unmatched. Germline V gene sequence: CDR1 SGHNT, CDR2 YENEEA. This CDR3 is 16 amino acids long. The CDR3 spells CASSKGLAGRSETQYF. For the CDR3, the DNA is TGTGCCAGCAGCAAGGGACTAGCCGGGAGGTCGGAGACCCAGTACTTC.

V gene TRBV28 combines with J gene TRBJ2-3; 7 nucleotides agree with TRBD1. The V gene's germline CDR1 is MDHEN and CDR2 SYDVKM. The length of the CDR3 is 14 residues. The V segment lost 6 bases and the J segment 1 base; nucleotides outside the gene matches: 4. CDR3 sequence (DNA): TGTGCCAGCAGCCGTGACAGGGGCACAGATACGCAGTATTTT. Its protein product is CASSRDRGTDTQYF.

As regards this clone: The germline gene is not matched at one end of the junction; a read error may be the cause. The sample has other DNA sequences that encode this CDR3 too. V gene TRBV14 combines with J gene TRBJ1-2; D ambiguous. Germline loops: CDR1 SGHDN, CDR2 FVKESK. This CDR3 is 14 amino acids long. CDR3 DNA sequence: TGCGCCAGCAGCCATGAAGGCGGATCCTCCGGCTACACCTTC. It yields the protein CASSHEGGSSGYTF.

The chain couples TRBV6-5 to TRBJ2-5; 7 bases agree with TRBD2. Trimming at V came to 2 bases and at J to 2 bases, leaving 5 bases not matched to a gene. The CDR3 has 15 amino acids. The germline V gene encodes CDR1 MNHEY and CDR2 SVGAGI. Written as DNA, the CDR3 is TGTGCCAGCAGTTACGAGGTTAGCGGGCAAGAGACCCAGTACTTC. This translates into CASSYEVSGQETQYF.

The rearrangement uses TRBV9 and TRBJ2-2, with D possibly matching TRBD1 (6 bases). The CDR3 has 14 amino acids. Trimming cost V 4 bases and J 6 bases, with 13 bases left between them. Germline V lookup: CDR1 SGDLS, CDR2 YYNGEE. CDR3 DNA: TGTGCCAGCAGCCCGGGACACCGGGCCGGGGAGCTGTTTTTT. Protein product: CASSPGHRAGELFF.